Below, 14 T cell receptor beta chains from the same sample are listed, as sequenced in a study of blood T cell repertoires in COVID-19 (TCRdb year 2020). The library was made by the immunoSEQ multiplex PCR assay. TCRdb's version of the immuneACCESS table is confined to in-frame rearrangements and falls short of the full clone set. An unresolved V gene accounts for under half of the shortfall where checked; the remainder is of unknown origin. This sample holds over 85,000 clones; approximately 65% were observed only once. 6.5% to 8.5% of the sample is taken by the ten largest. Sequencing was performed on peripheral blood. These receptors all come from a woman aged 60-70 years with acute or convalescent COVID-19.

The CDR3 region is CASTREPYEQYF. The CDR3 nucleotides read TGTGCCAGCACGCGGGAACCCTACGAGCAGTACTTC. The rearrangement links TRBV6-5 to TRBJ2-7; D might be TRBD2 (6 bases). Germline CDR1 and CDR2: MNHEY and SVGAGI. Trimming left V 7 bases short and J 2 bases short, with 9 bases between. This CDR3 has 12 residues.

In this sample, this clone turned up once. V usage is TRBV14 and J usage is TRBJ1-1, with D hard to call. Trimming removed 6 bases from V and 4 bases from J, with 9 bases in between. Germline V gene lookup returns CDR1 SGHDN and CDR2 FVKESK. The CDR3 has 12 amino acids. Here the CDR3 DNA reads TGTGCCAGCAGGTCTGAGGGCACTGAAGCTTTCTTT. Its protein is CASRSEGTEAFF.

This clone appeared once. The CDR3 reads CASSYSYDTRNSPLHF. In nucleotides, the CDR3 is TGTGCCAGCAGTTACTCGTACGACACCCGTAATTCACCCCTCCACTTT. This chain connects TRBV6-5 to TRBJ1-6; D is ambiguous. Germline V gene data show CDR1 as MNHEY and CDR2 as SVGAGI. V lost 0 bases, J lost 6 bases, and 12 bases lay in between. The length of the CDR3 is 16 residues.

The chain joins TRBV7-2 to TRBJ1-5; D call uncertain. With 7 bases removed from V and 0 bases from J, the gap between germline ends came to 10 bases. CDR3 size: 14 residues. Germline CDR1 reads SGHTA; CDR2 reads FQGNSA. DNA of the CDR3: TGTGCCAGCAACCCGACACTTAGCAATCAGCCCCAGCATTTT. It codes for CASNPTLSNQPQHF. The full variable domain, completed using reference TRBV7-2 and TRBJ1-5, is GAGVSQSPSNKVTEKGKDVELRCDPISGHTALYWYRQSLGQGLEFLIYFQGNSAPDKSGLPSDRFSAERTGGSVSTLTIQRTQQEDSAVYLCASNPTLSNQPQHFGDGTRLSIL.

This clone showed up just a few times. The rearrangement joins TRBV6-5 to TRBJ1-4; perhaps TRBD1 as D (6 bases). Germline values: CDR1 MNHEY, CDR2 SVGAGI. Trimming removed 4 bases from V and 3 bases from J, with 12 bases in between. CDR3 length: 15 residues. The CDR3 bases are TGTGCCAGCAGTTTGATGACAGGACCTAATGAAAAACTGTTTTTT. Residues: CASSLMTGPNEKLFF.

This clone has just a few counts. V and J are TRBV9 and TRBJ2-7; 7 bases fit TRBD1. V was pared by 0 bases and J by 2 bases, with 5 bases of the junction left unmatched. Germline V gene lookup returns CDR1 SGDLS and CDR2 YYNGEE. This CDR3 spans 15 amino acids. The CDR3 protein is CASSVADRATYEQYF. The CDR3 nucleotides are TGTGCCAGCAGCGTAGCCGACAGGGCGACCTACGAGCAGTACTTC.

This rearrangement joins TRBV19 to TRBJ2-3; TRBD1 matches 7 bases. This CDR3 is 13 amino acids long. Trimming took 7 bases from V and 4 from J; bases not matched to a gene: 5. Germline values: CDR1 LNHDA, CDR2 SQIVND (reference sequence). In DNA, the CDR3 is TGTGCCAGTACCACAACAGGGGCAGATACGCAGTATTTT. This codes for CASTTTGADTQYF.

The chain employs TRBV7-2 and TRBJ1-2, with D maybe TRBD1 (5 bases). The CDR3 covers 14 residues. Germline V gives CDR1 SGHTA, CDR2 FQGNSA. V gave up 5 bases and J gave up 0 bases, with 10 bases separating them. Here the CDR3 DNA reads TGTGCCAGCAGCCAAACAGGAACTAACTATGGCTACACCTTC. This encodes CASSQTGTNYGYTF.

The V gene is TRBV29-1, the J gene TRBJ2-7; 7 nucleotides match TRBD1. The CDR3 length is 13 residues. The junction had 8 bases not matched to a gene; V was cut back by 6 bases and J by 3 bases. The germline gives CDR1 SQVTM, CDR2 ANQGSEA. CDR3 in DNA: TGCAGCGTAGTAGGGGGCCTGGGCTACGAGCAGTACTTC. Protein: CSVVGGLGYEQYF.

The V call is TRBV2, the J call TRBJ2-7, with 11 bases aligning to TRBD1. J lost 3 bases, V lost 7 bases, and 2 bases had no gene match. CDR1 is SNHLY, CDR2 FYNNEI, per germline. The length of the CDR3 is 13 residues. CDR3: CASIGTGGYEQYF. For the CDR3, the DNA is TGTGCCAGCATTGGGACAGGGGGCTACGAGCAGTACTTC.

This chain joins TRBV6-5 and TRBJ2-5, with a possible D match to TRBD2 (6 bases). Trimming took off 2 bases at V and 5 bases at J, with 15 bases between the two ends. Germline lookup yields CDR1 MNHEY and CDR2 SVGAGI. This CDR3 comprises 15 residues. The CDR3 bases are TGTGCCAGCAGTTACCGAGGGTGGGGGAGGGAGACCCAGTACTTC. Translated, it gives CASSYRGWGRETQYF.

The CDR3 sequence is CASSQGTVNSPLHF. CDR3 sequence (DNA): TGTGCCAGCAGCCAAGGGACAGTTAATTCACCCCTCCACTTT. V gene TRBV3-1 (or the pseudogene TRBV3-2) combines with J gene TRBJ1-6, with TRBD1 as a possible D gene (6 bases). CDR1 and CDR2 from the germline V gene are LGHDT and YNNKEL (reference sequence). The length of the CDR3 is 14 residues. V lost 1 base to trimming and J lost 6 bases, with 7 bases between them.

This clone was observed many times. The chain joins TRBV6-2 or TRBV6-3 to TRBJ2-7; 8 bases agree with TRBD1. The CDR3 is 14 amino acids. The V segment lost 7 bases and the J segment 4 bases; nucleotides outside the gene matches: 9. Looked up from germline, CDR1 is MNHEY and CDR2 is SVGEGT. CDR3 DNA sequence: TGTGCCAGCACCCCCTCAGGGGGCTTGTACGAGCAGTACTTC. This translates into CASTPSGGLYEQYF.

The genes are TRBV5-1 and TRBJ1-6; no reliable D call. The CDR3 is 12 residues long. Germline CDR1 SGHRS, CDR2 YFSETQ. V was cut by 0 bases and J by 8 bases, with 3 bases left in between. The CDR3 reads CASSLADSPLHF. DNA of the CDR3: TGCGCCAGCAGCTTGGCCGATTCACCCCTCCACTTT.